The 12 T cell receptor beta chains given below trace back to one sample, sequenced in a study of blood T cell repertoires in COVID-19. Clones were sequenced by immunoSEQ multiplex PCR, and TCRdb holds only the in-frame ones, with some missing. The sample shows about 200,000 clones, about 80% of them seen only once. The material sequenced was PBMCs or T cells enriched from blood (not recorded which). The receptor source for this set is a man aged 40-49 years who had recovered from COVID-19.

This chain joins TRBV7-2 and TRBJ1-2; possible D gene TRBD1, 5 bases. With 4 bases removed from V and 1 base from J, the gap between germline ends came to 10 bases. The CDR3 consists of 14 residues. Germline lookup yields CDR1 SGHTA and CDR2 FQGNSA. The CDR3, as DNA: TGTGCCAGCAGCTCGTCGCAGGGTAACTATGGCTACACCTTC. The encoded protein is CASSSSQGNYGYTF.

V gene TRBV4-3 combines with J gene TRBJ1-1; D perhaps matches TRBD1 (5 bases). There are 19 residues in the CDR3. Germline CDR1 reads LGHNA; CDR2 reads YSLEER. The germline V and J ends were trimmed by 0 bases and 4 bases, with 24 bases remaining between them. This CDR3 is CASSQDFPQGQVLGTEAFF. The DNA for the CDR3 is TGCGCCAGCAGCCAAGATTTTCCCCAGGGTCAGGTCCTGGGCACTGAAGCTTTCTTT.

Notes on this clone: The identical CDR3 is also encoded by other nucleotide sequences in the sample. The chain couples TRBV5-1 to TRBJ2-2; perhaps TRBD1 as D (5 bases). Trimming left V 3 bases short and J 1 base short, with 7 bases between. Per the germline V gene, CDR1 is SGHRS and CDR2 is YFSETQ. CDR3 length equals 14 residues. The CDR3 coding sequence is TGCGCCAGCAGCTCTGGACAGAACACCGGGGAGCTGTTTTTT. This gives the protein CASSSGQNTGELFF.

The J gene is TRBJ2-2, the V gene TRBV30, with D perhaps TRBD1 (5 bases). V was cut by 2 bases and J by 7 bases, with 8 bases left in between. CDR3 length: 12 amino acids. In germline, CDR1 is GTSNPN, CDR2 SVGIG (reference sequence). In DNA, the CDR3 is TGTGCCTGGAGTTCAGGGATCGGGGAGCTGTTTTTT. It encodes CAWSSGIGELFF.

The chain links TRBV6-5 to TRBJ1-5; D is possibly TRBD1 (5 bases). V was trimmed by 7 bases and J by 6 bases, leaving 19 bases between them. CDR3 length: 15 residues. Germline CDR1 is MNHEY and CDR2 is SVGAGI. DNA of the CDR3: TGTGCCAGCACCCCCTCCCCAGGGCGCGGTCAGCCCCAGCATTTT. Its protein is CASTPSPGRGQPQHF.

The CDR3 region has the DNA TGTGCCAGCAGCCAACAGATGGCTTACAGGGGGCGCGACTATGGCTACACCTTC. Protein: CASSQQMAYRGRDYGYTF. V and J are TRBV4-2 and TRBJ1-2, with TRBD1 identical over 9 bases. This CDR3 has 18 residues. Germline trimming cut 2 bases from V and 3 bases from J; bases unmatched to any gene: 13. Germline assignment: CDR1 LGHNA and CDR2 YNFKEQ.

This clone turned up a few times. The V and J genes are TRBV11-2 and TRBJ1-4; D call uncertain. Germline CDR1 and CDR2: SGHAT and FQNNGV. The CDR3 has 13 amino acids. Trimming removed 0 bases at V and 7 bases at J, with 6 bases between. The CDR3 DNA sequence: TGTGCCAGCAGCTTAGAGGCTGTTGAAAAACTGTTTTTT. It specifies CASSLEAVEKLFF.

Of note for this clone: Different DNA sequences within this sample yield the same CDR3. The rearrangement uses TRBV5-4 and TRBJ1-1, with D hard to call. Trimming pared 0 bases from V and 0 bases from J, leaving 3 bases between. Germline values: CDR1 SGHNT, CDR2 YYREEE (reference sequence). The CDR3 is made up of 13 amino acids. The CDR3 protein is CASSLAVNTEAFF. CDR3 DNA: TGTGCCAGCAGCTTGGCAGTGAACACTGAAGCTTTCTTT.

The chain combines TRBV19 with TRBJ1-2; 8 nucleotides match TRBD1. Germline lookup yields CDR1 LNHDA and CDR2 SQIVND (reference sequence). The V gene end was trimmed by 6 bases and the J gene end by 4 bases; junction bases not matched to a gene: 7. The CDR3 spans 14 residues. As DNA, the CDR3 is TGTGCCAGTAGCACGGGACAGGCCCGCTATGGCTACACCTTC. Protein product: CASSTGQARYGYTF.

The chain recombines TRBV28 with TRBJ1-4; D might be TRBD1 (5 bases). V shed 3 bases and J shed 0 bases, with 11 bases lying between them. This CDR3 spans 16 amino acids. Germline V gives CDR1 MDHEN, CDR2 SYDVKM. CDR3 sequence (DNA): TGTGCCAGCAGTTTTATAAGGGGATCAACTAATGAAAAACTGTTTTTT. It is translated as CASSFIRGSTNEKLFF.

The chain carries TRBV2 and TRBJ2-5, with 9 nucleotides matching TRBD2. Per germline, CDR1 SNHLY and CDR2 FYNNEI. With V trimmed by 4 bases and J by 2 bases, 5 bases remained unmatched. The CDR3 runs 15 residues. Here the CDR3 reads CASSAPSGTQETQYF. The CDR3 DNA reads TGTGCCAGCAGTGCCCCTAGCGGGACTCAAGAGACCCAGTACTTC.

The chain uses TRBV7-9 and TRBJ2-3; D is possibly TRBD1 (5 bases). Trimming cost V 6 bases and J 1 base, with 11 bases left between them. The CDR3 contains 14 residues. Germline values: CDR1 SEHNR, CDR2 FQNEAQ (reference sequence). The CDR3 reads CASSLLGGTDTQYF. For the CDR3, the DNA is TGTGCCAGCAGTTTATTAGGGGGCACAGATACGCAGTATTTT.